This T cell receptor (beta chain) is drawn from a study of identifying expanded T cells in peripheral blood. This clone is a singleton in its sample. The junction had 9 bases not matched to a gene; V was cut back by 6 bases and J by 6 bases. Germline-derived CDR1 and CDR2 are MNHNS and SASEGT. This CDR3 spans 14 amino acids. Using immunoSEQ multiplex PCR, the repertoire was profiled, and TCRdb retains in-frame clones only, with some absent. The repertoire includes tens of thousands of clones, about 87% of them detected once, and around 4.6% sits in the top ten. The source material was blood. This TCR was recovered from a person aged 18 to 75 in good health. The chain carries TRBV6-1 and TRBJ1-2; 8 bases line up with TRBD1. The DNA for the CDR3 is TGTGCCAGCAGGGACAGGGAATTCAGAGATGGCTACACCTTC. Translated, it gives CASRDREFRDGYTF.